This TCR beta chain is drawn from a study of blood T cell repertoires in COVID-19. Measured with immunoSEQ multiplex PCR; TCRdb has only the in-frame clones, and not every one. This repertoire shows fewer than 200,000 clones, approximately 85% found once; its top ten account for around 8%. This CDR3 comprises 13 residues. CDR1 is SGHTA, CDR2 FQGTGA, per germline. V was clipped by 5 bases and J by 7 bases, with 14 bases between them. The chain combines TRBV7-3 with TRBJ1-2; D gene unclear. The sample consisted of peripheral blood. The receptor comes from a woman aged 55-75 years with acute or convalescent COVID-19. The chain's CDR3 is CASSLGPSGGYTF. CDR3 in DNA: TGTGCCAGCAGCCTTGGGCCTTCCGGTGGCTACACCTTC.